This T cell receptor (beta chain) originates from a study of cytomegalovirus exposure and HLA in healthy donors. Overall study results and limits: Exclusion as indistinguishable affected some V segments, including TRBV6-2 and TRBV6-3. Association of a missense DCLRE1C variant with TCR beta V- and J-gene trimming was reported in a later analysis. In an earlier analysis, in 620 or so donors, most V segments appeared productive either ~90% or ~30% of the time.

This clone appeared a single time. The antigen is unknown. Primers included in the PCR were 60 Vbeta and 13 Jbeta primers. Produced via immunoSEQ multiplex PCR; TCRdb's table is partial and in-frame only. The profile shows roughly 160,000 clones, 65% to 75% of them singletons. This CDR3 is built from 12 residues. Trimming pared 8 bases from V and 7 bases from J, leaving 14 bases between. CDR1 is SGHAT and CDR2 is FQNNGV in the germline V gene. This TCR derives from a girl between 5 and 17 years old in good health and CMV-seronegative. Input material: PBMCs. The V and J genes are TRBV11-2 and TRBJ1-2, with D uncertain. This CDR3 is CASLPSSGGYTF. For the CDR3, the DNA is TGTGCCAGCTTACCCTCATCGGGTGGCTACACCTTC.